This T cell receptor (beta chain) was sequenced in a study of OX40 agonist ivuxolimab in advanced cancers. Notes on the research overall: Ivuxolimab, which targeted the costimulatory receptor OX40 (CD134), was an agonistic, fully human IgG2 monoclonal antibody. Of the roughly 52 dose-escalation patients, hepatocellular carcinoma was present in approximately 20, melanoma in around 15, renal cell carcinoma in 9 and head and neck cancer in 9. In the dose-escalation cohort, 75% to 85% of patients were male, and the mean age was roughly 60 years with a range of 23 to 79. Intravenous ivuxolimab was administered to patients every 2 weeks at six dose levels: 0.01, 0.1, 0.3, 1.5, 3 and 10 mg/kg. Patients were allowed to have had prior anti-PD-1, anti-PD-L1 or anti-CTLA-4 therapy, and approximately 43% of the dose-escalation patients had previously received checkpoint inhibitors. Partial responses were achieved by three dose-escalation patients, of whom one had hepatocellular carcinoma and two had cutaneous melanoma. The paper covers the monotherapy dose-escalation part of the phase I ivuxolimab trial, which included N ≈ 52 patients. The purpose of peripheral TCRbeta sequencing was to test whether ivuxolimab changed TCR sequence diversity and led to clonal T-cell expansion.

Concerning this clone: This receptor's antigen is unknown. It has no much larger one-base neighbor in the sample; base qualities were not kept.

Patients with autoimmune disease history or receiving systemic immunosuppression were excluded from the trial. Peripheral blood for TCR sequencing was collected from all dose cohorts at baseline, on cycle 4 day 1, and on cycle 7 day 1. Samples were obtained from an open-label, multicenter, first-in-human phase I dose-escalation trial of ivuxolimab. Adults with locally advanced or metastatic melanoma, renal cell, hepatocellular, or head and neck squamous cell carcinoma were enrolled in the trial. Before TCR sequencing, CD4+ T cells and CD8+ T cells from peripheral blood were sorted into separate populations. Summary of the overall study and its limitations: Clonal expansion of both CD4+ and CD8+ blood T cells was observed from baseline to week 6 at doses 0.1 to 3.0 mg/kg. The antigen specificity of the peripheral T cells that underwent clonal expansion was not determined. In the 0.1-3.0 mg/kg groups, partial responders had among the lowest normalized peripheral clonal expansion, particularly in CD8+ T cells. After ivuxolimab, more expanded clones were found on average in CD8+ T cells than in CD4+ T cells. Low levels of normalized T-cell clonal expansion were also shown by some nonresponding patients.

Genomic DNA was isolated from the sorted cells so that the TCRbeta CDR3 region could be sequenced. The immunoSEQ Assay was used to sequence the TCRbeta CDR3 regions. Not all clones reach the TCRdb copy of this immuneACCESS table, which keeps in-frame sequences only. Checked studies attribute under half of the gap to unresolved V genes and leave the rest unexplained. This sample lists 55,000 to 60,000 clones; about 83% were detected once. The top ten clonotypes cover roughly 0.6% of the sample. From its cysteine to its phenylalanine, the CDR3 spans 19 amino acids. Only the CDR3 part of the read is kept: 57 bases, read in frame from the first base. Trimming accounts for 5 bases at V and 1 base at J, while the number of junction bases matched to no gene is 15. The germline V gene (reference sequence) yields LNHDA for CDR1 and SQIVND for CDR2.

This sequence was found in an adult with an advanced solid tumor such as melanoma, head and neck, liver or kidney cancer. The chain employs TRBV19 and TRBJ2-1; the central 9 bases match TRBD2. Material: CD4+ or CD8+ T cells sorted from blood, obtained in a trial of the OX40 agonist ivuxolimab. The CDR3 is CASSSPRGSGSRSYNEQFF. The DNA sequence is as follows: TGTGCCAGTAGTTCCCCCCGGGGTAGCGGGAGTCGGTCCTACAATGAGCAGTTCTTC.